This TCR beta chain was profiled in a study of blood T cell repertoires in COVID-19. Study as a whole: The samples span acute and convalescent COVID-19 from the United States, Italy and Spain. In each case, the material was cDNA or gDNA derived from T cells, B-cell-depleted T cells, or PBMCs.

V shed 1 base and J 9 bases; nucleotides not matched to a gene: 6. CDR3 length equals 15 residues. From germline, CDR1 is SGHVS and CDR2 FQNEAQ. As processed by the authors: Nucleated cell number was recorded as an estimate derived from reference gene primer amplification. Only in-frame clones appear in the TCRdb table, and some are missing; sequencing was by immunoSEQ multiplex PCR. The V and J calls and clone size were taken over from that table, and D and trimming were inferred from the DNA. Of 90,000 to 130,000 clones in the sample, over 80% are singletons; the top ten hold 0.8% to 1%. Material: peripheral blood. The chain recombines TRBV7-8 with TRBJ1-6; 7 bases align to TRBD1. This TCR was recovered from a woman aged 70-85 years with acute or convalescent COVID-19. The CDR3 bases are TGTGCCAGCAGCTTAGAGGACAGGCAATTTTCACCCCTCCACTTT. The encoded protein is CASSLEDRQFSPLHF.